The rows below give T cell receptor beta chains drawn from one sample of a study of blood T cell repertoires in COVID-19. The assay was immunoSEQ multiplex PCR, and TCRdb's table has in-frame clones only and misses some. This table holds 97,000 or so clones, roughly 82% found once. The sequenced sample consisted of peripheral blood. These receptors all stem from a man of 80 years or more with acute or convalescent COVID-19. Each CDR3 is given without its conserved first and last residue.

j_call v_call cdr3_aa
TRBJ2-7 TRBV4-3 ASSQVRQEAYEQY
TRBJ1-6 TRBV28 ASRPSSSYNSPLH
TRBJ2-3 TRBV19 ASSIDHRLAGEADTQY
TRBJ1-1 TRBV21-1 ASKTRNTEAF
TRBJ2-1 TRBV18 ASSLGVQEQF
TRBJ2-1 TRBV4-3 ASSRGTGRWGEQF
TRBJ1-2 TRBV7-9 ASSPQPARDYGYT
TRBJ1-2 TRBV4-3 ASSQDHSPNYGYT
TRBJ2-7 TRBV27 ASRPGASGRSEQY
TRBJ2-4 TRBV5-1 ASSIAPGGGRDIQY
TRBJ1-3 TRBV7-9 ASSSSLRSSGNTIY
TRBJ1-6 TRBV9 ASSVEGTGYNSPLH
TRBJ1-5 TRBV19 ASITGLRSNQPQH
TRBJ2-2 TRBV6-5 ASRGGADTGELF
TRBJ1-4 TRBV29-1 SVEEGLGEKLF
TRBJ1-3 TRBV6-4 ASSDLHTGQKCSGNTIY
TRBJ2-1 TRBV10-3 AIPKGGPYNEQF
TRBJ2-1 TRBV10-1 ASSESASGEQF
TRBJ2-5 TRBV4-3 ASSQGIGGRQETQY
TRBJ1-5 TRBV28 ASRGHGDSNQPQH
TRBJ2-5 TRBV5-1 ASSLEHGTSWTQY
TRBJ1-2 TRBV27 ASSLQGAHGYT
TRBJ2-7 TRBV4-1 ASSQRTGNTYEQY
TRBJ2-5 TRBV9 ASSGDRAIRYQETQY
TRBJ2-2 TRBV21-1 ASSENPGRTGELF
TRBJ2-7 TRBV5-6 ASSLTGDEQY
TRBJ1-1 TRBV5-1 ASSLSQGRTIEAF
TRBJ2-4 TRBV29-1 SATGDGGKNIQY
TRBJ1-2 TRBV28 ASSSALSGYT
TRBJ2-7 TRBV6-2/TRBV6-3 ASSLTGFEQY
TRBJ2-3 TRBV5-6 ASSPGQGNTDTQY
TRBJ2-1 TRBV14 ASSRGGDYNEQF
TRBJ2-2 TRBV12-5 ASGPPEWRDTGELF
TRBJ2-1 TRBV3-1/TRBV3-2 ASSQAGDEQF
TRBJ2-7 TRBV24-1 ATSDTRGTYEQY
TRBJ1-2 TRBV5-4 ASTLDRPGQFSNYGYT